The 30 T cell receptor beta chains given below trace back to one sample, sequenced in a study of T cells in pancreatic ductal adenocarcinoma. Surgery without prior neoadjuvant therapy was the treatment of the selected pancreatic ductal adenocarcinoma patients. Using immunoSEQ multiplex PCR, the repertoire was profiled, and TCRdb retains in-frame clones only, with some absent. Of more than 25,000 clones listed, roughly 92% are singletons. Sequenced sample: PBMCs. The receptors originated from a human donor with pancreatic ductal adenocarcinoma.

This chain connects TRBV14 to TRBJ2-5; 14 bases fit TRBD2. Germline assignment: CDR1 SGHDN and CDR2 FVKESK. The trim removed 4 bases at V and 4 bases at J, leaving 2 bases unmatched. This CDR3 region has 15 residues. In DNA, the CDR3 is TGTGCCAGCAGCCCGGGACTAGCGGGAGCAGAGACCCAGTACTTC. Its protein product is CASSPGLAGAETQYF.

The rearrangement links TRBV2 to TRBJ2-5; tentatively, D is TRBD2 (5 bases). Per the germline V gene, CDR1 is SNHLY and CDR2 is FYNNEI. Deletions cut 11 bases from V and 5 bases from J, with 12 bases between. The CDR3 consists of 11 residues. CDR3 residues: CARQVAETQYF. The CDR3 DNA reads as TGTGCCCGACAAGTAGCGGAGACCCAGTACTTC.

The genes are TRBV29-1 and TRBJ2-3; D not resolved. Germline V gives CDR1 SQVTM, CDR2 ANQGSEA. The ends were cut back, 4 bases at V and 7 bases at J, with 9 bases in the middle. This CDR3 contains 11 residues. The CDR3 spells CSVVVSNTQYF. The DNA for the CDR3 is TGCAGCGTTGTTGTTAGCAATACGCAGTATTTT.

The gene calls are TRBV4-3 and TRBJ1-4; TRBD1 matches at 10 bases. This CDR3 has 18 residues. The V and J ends lost 0 bases and 7 bases, in that order; junction bases with no gene match: 11. Germline values: CDR1 LGHNA, CDR2 YSLEER. In nucleotides, the CDR3 is TGCGCCAGCAGCCAAGATCTTATACGGGGGGACAGGGGTGAAAAACTGTTTTTT. Residues: CASSQDLIRGDRGEKLFF.

This rearrangement joins TRBV19 to TRBJ1-4, with TRBD1 matching 9 bases. Germline CDR1 reads LNHDA; CDR2 reads SQIVND (reference sequence). V lost 5 bases, J lost 7 bases, and 5 bases stayed unmatched. This CDR3 spans 14 amino acids. The CDR3 is CASSRNRGREKLFF. CDR3 bases: TGTGCCAGTAGTCGGAACAGGGGGCGTGAAAAACTGTTTTTT. The full variable domain, in which reference TRBV19 and TRBJ1-4 provide the parts outside the CDR3, is DGGITQSPKYLFRKEGQNVTLSCEQNLNHDAMYWYRQDPGQGLRLIYYSQIVNDFQKGDIAEGYSVSREKKESFPLTVTSAQKNPTAFYLCASSRNRGREKLFFGSGTQLSVL.

This clone turned up a few times. This chain's CDR3 is CASSQVNLVSYNEQFF. The DNA for the CDR3 is TGCGCCAGCAGCCAAGTTAACCTAGTCTCCTACAATGAGCAGTTCTTC. The chain is built from TRBV4-1 and TRBJ2-1; D is ambiguous. Germline lookup yields CDR1 MGHRA and CDR2 YSYEKL. The CDR3 has 16 residues. The ends were cut back, 1 base at V and 0 bases at J, with 10 bases in the middle.

The gene calls are TRBV4-2 and TRBJ2-1, with D hard to call. Germline CDR1 reads LGHNA; CDR2 reads YNFKEQ. V was shortened by 0 bases and J by 6 bases, with 9 bases between the two germline ends. CDR3 size: 14 residues. CDR3 in amino acids: CASSQEFLGNEQFF. As DNA, the CDR3 is TGTGCCAGCAGCCAAGAATTTTTGGGCAATGAGCAGTTCTTC.

This chain uses TRBV15 with TRBJ1-3; D call uncertain. This CDR3 comprises 14 residues. With 1 base removed from V and 0 bases from J, the gap between germline ends came to 4 bases. CDR1 and CDR2 from the germline V gene are LNHNV and YYDKDF (reference sequence). The CDR3 protein is CATSRVSSGNTIYF. For the CDR3, the DNA is TGTGCCACCAGCAGAGTGAGCTCTGGAAACACCATATATTTT. Full variable domain (rest looked up from reference TRBV15 and TRBJ1-3): DAMVIQNPRYQVTQFGKPVTLSCSQTLNHNVMYWYQQKSSQAPKLLFHYYDKDFNNEADTPDNFQSRRPNTSFCFLDIRSPGLGDTAMYLCATSRVSSGNTIYFGEGSWLTVV.

The rearrangement uses TRBV27 and TRBJ1-5, with D possibly matching TRBD1 (5 bases). This CDR3 is built from 14 residues. Germline lookup yields CDR1 MNHEY and CDR2 SMNVEV (reference sequence). Trimming removed 0 bases at V and 7 bases at J, with 10 bases between. The CDR3 DNA reads TGTGCCAGCAGTTTATCAGGGGCAGGCCAGCCCCAGCATTTT. This translates into CASSLSGAGQPQHF.

The gene calls are TRBV4-3 and TRBJ2-1, with TRBD2 identical over 9 bases. The germline CDR1 and CDR2 sequences are LGHNA and YSLEER. The CDR3 length is 15 residues. V lost 3 bases, J lost 0 bases, and 0 bases stayed unmatched. CDR3 amino acids: CASSQREGSYNEQFF. The CDR3 DNA reads TGCGCCAGCAGCCAGCGGGAGGGCTCCTACAATGAGCAGTTCTTC.

This chain links TRBV11-2 with TRBJ2-7, with D possibly matching TRBD2 (6 bases). The germline gives CDR1 SGHAT, CDR2 FQNNGV. The CDR3 consists of 15 residues. V was shortened by 5 bases and J by 9 bases, with 23 bases between the two germline ends. In DNA form, the CDR3 reads TGTGCCAGCAGCCGGGTGGGGGGAGCCGGAGCAAGGCAGTACTTC. It encodes CASSRVGGAGARQYF.

V and J are TRBV18 and TRBJ2-7; possible D gene TRBD1, 5 bases. This CDR3 is 13 amino acids long. Trimming left V 6 bases short and J 2 bases short, with 11 bases between. Germline lookup yields CDR1 KGHSH and CDR2 LQKENI. The CDR3 DNA reads TGTGCCAGCTCGTCGACAGTTACCTACGAGCAGTACTTC. This encodes CASSSTVTYEQYF.

This clone came up once. The rearrangement joins TRBV15 to TRBJ2-1; no clear D gene. Trimming removed 5 bases from V and 4 bases from J, with 21 bases in between. CDR1 is LNHNV and CDR2 is YYDKDF in the germline V gene (reference sequence). This CDR3 contains 17 residues. The DNA for the CDR3 is TGTGCCACCAGCTCCCCCCCCGAGGCCAAATATTACAATGAGCAGTTCTTC. This sequence encodes CATSSPPEAKYYNEQFF.

This clone was found once. V is TRBV5-4 and J is TRBJ1-1; TRBD1 might be the D (5 bases). CDR1 is SGHNT, CDR2 YYREEE, per germline (reference sequence). Trimming pared 2 bases from V and 1 base from J, leaving 6 bases between. The CDR3 extends over 13 amino acids. The CDR3 DNA reads TGTGCCAGCAGCTTCGGACAGAACACTGAAGCTTTCTTT. Translation gives CASSFGQNTEAFF. Combining the CDR3 with reference TRBV5-4 and TRBJ1-1 gives the whole variable domain ETGVTQSPTHLIKTRGQQVTLRCSSQSGHNTVSWYQQALGQGPQFIFQYYREEENGRGNFPPRFSGLQFPNYSSELNVNALELDDSALYLCASSFGQNTEAFFGQGTRLTVV.

This sequence joins TRBV7-9 and TRBJ2-5; D gene uncertain. Germline V gives CDR1 SEHNR, CDR2 FQNEAQ (reference sequence). Trimming pared 5 bases from V and 8 bases from J, leaving 15 bases between. The CDR3 sequence is 13 residues long. CDR3 protein: CASSASHQLTQYF. CDR3 coding DNA: TGTGCCAGCAGCGCCTCCCACCAGCTAACCCAGTACTTC.

The V call is TRBV5-6, the J call TRBJ2-6; 8 nucleotides agree with TRBD2. CDR3 length: 16 amino acids. Germline lookup yields CDR1 SGHDT and CDR2 YYEEEE. V shed 0 bases and J 4 bases; nucleotides not matched to a gene: 3. The CDR3, as DNA: TGTGCCAGCAGCTTGGGCGGGGGGCGAGGGGCCAACGTCCTGACTTTC. This gives the protein CASSLGGGRGANVLTF.

CDR3 sequence (DNA): TGTGCCAGCAGTTCAGAGACCCAGTACTTC. Its protein product is CASSSETQYF. V usage is TRBV6-6 and J usage is TRBJ2-5; D remains unclear. The V gene lost 4 bases and the J gene lost 4 bases, with 1 base spanning the gap. CDR1 and CDR2 (germline): MNHNY, SVGAGI (reference sequence). The CDR3 is made up of 10 amino acids.

The chain combines TRBV29-1 with TRBJ2-3, with D perhaps matching TRBD1 or TRBD2 (5 bases each). Germline CDR1 SQVTM, CDR2 ANQGSEA. The CDR3 loop spans 11 amino acids. Between the trimmed V and J ends, which lost 4 bases and 4 bases, there was a span of 6 bases. CDR3 nucleotide sequence: TGCAGCGTTGGAGGGGCAGATACGCAGTATTTT. Translated, it gives CSVGGADTQYF.

The chain carries TRBV5-4 and TRBJ2-5; D unclear. Per germline, CDR1 SGHNT and CDR2 YYREEE (reference sequence). V was shortened by 4 bases and J by 1 base, with 14 bases between the two germline ends. The CDR3 contains 15 residues. The CDR3 reads CASSQDRHSQETQYF. DNA of the CDR3: TGTGCCAGCAGCCAAGATAGGCACAGCCAAGAGACCCAGTACTTC.

This sequence joins TRBV6-6 and TRBJ2-3, with 14 bases that match TRBD2. This CDR3 is built from 16 residues. Germline loops: CDR1 MNHNY, CDR2 SVGAGI (reference sequence). Trimming took 3 bases from V and 5 from J; bases not matched to a gene: 4. In DNA, the CDR3 is TGTGCCAGCAGTTATCTTGGGACTAGCGGGGGAGATACGCAGTATTTT. It is translated as CASSYLGTSGGDTQYF.

The rearrangement uses TRBV5-4 and TRBJ1-5; D possibly corresponds to TRBD1 (6 bases). The CDR3 totals 14 residues. Germline V lookup: CDR1 SGHNT, CDR2 YYREEE (reference sequence). V dropped 3 bases and J dropped 5 bases, with 12 bases sitting between them. CDR3 sequence: CASSSGGRDQPQHF. The DNA for the CDR3 is TGTGCCAGCAGCTCGGGGGGCCGGGATCAGCCCCAGCATTTT.

This sequence joins TRBV27 and TRBJ2-7; 11 bases match TRBD1. This CDR3 has 15 amino acids. The germline V gene encodes CDR1 MNHEY and CDR2 SMNVEV (reference sequence). Trimming at V came to 0 bases and at J to 7 bases, leaving 5 bases not matched to a gene. The CDR3 loop is CASSLSGQGAREQYF. The CDR3 DNA sequence: TGTGCCAGCAGTTTATCCGGACAGGGGGCGAGGGAGCAGTACTTC.

The rearrangement links TRBV29-1 to TRBJ1-2; the match to TRBD1 covers 8 bases. Losses at the gene ends were 6 bases for V and 4 bases for J; bases not matched to a gene: 7. The CDR3 is 13 amino acids. The germline gives CDR1 SQVTM, CDR2 ANQGSEA. The CDR3 coding sequence is TGCAGCGTGAAAATTGACAGGGGCTATGGCTACACCTTC. As protein: CSVKIDRGYGYTF.

This clone was recorded only once. The rearrangement joins TRBV5-6 to TRBJ1-3; no reliable D call. Germline values: CDR1 SGHDT, CDR2 YYEEEE. The V end lost 2 bases, the J end lost 7 bases, and 7 bases lay between the germline ends. CDR3 length: 12 amino acids. CDR3 residues: CASSLKANTIYF. DNA of the CDR3: TGTGCCAGCAGCTTAAAGGCTAACACCATATATTTT.

The rearrangement links TRBV11-2 to TRBJ2-7; 10 bases line up with TRBD2. V shed 5 bases and J 0 bases; nucleotides not matched to a gene: 7. This CDR3 spans 16 amino acids. In germline, CDR1 is SGHAT, CDR2 FQNNGV. The DNA of the CDR3 is TGTGCCAGCAGCCCGAAAGGACTAGCGGACTCCTACGAGCAGTACTTC. Protein sequence: CASSPKGLADSYEQYF.

V is TRBV7-2 and J is TRBJ1-2, with TRBD1 identical over 10 bases. This CDR3 has 15 residues. Germline V gene data show CDR1 as SGHTA and CDR2 as FQGNSA. Trimming took 5 bases from V and 4 from J; bases not matched to a gene: 7. CDR3 sequence (DNA): TGTGCCAGCAGCCCTAGGGACAGGGGCTTCTATGGCTACACCTTC. Translation gives CASSPRDRGFYGYTF.

This chain connects TRBV29-1 to TRBJ2-5; 8 bases map to TRBD2. With 4 bases clipped from V and 2 bases from J, the junction kept 15 bases outside the gene matches. The CDR3 is 17 amino acids. In germline, CDR1 is SQVTM, CDR2 ANQGSEA. The CDR3 DNA reads TGCAGCGTTGGTCGGGGGGGGACTTTCAGGGTTCAAGAGACCCAGTACTTC. Translation: CSVGRGGTFRVQETQYF. Combining the CDR3 with reference TRBV29-1 and TRBJ2-5 gives the whole variable domain SAVISQKPSRDICQRGTSLTIQCQVDSQVTMMFWYRQQPGQSLTLIATANQGSEATYESGFVIDKFPISRPNLTFSTLTVSNMSPEDSSIYLCSVGRGGTFRVQETQYFGPGTRLLVL.

The chain carries TRBV28 and TRBJ2-1, with unresolved D. The germline V gene has CDR1 MDHEN and CDR2 SYDVKM. This CDR3 is 14 amino acids long. The V and J ends lost 3 bases and 0 bases respectively, with 6 bases between them. The CDR3 region has the DNA TGTGCCAGCAGTTTCTGGAGCTCCTACAATGAGCAGTTCTTC. It codes for CASSFWSSYNEQFF. Complete variable domain (other parts from reference TRBV28 and TRBJ2-1): DVKVTQSSRYLVKRTGEKVFLECVQDMDHENMFWYRQDPGLGLRLIYFSYDVKMKEKGDIPEGYSVSREKKERFSLILESASTNQTSMYLCASSFWSSYNEQFFGPGTRLTVL.

The chain combines TRBV7-9 with TRBJ2-1; D uncertain. Deletions cut 2 bases from V and 4 bases from J, with 12 bases between. The CDR3 is 15 amino acids. Germline CDR1 and CDR2: SEHNR and FQNEAQ (reference sequence). The CDR3 DNA follows: TGTGCCAGCAGCTTAAGGTCGGCCCCATACAATGAGCAGTTCTTC. It specifies CASSLRSAPYNEQFF.

V is TRBV5-6 and J is TRBJ1-1; 11 bases match TRBD1. Looked up from germline, CDR1 is SGHDT and CDR2 is YYEEEE. The CDR3 extends over 18 amino acids. The V and J ends lost 4 bases and 4 bases, in that order; junction bases with no gene match: 15. The CDR3 here is CASSLFRGQGGPSTEAFF. The CDR3 DNA reads TGTGCCAGCAGCCTATTTCGGGGACAGGGGGGGCCCAGCACTGAAGCTTTCTTT.